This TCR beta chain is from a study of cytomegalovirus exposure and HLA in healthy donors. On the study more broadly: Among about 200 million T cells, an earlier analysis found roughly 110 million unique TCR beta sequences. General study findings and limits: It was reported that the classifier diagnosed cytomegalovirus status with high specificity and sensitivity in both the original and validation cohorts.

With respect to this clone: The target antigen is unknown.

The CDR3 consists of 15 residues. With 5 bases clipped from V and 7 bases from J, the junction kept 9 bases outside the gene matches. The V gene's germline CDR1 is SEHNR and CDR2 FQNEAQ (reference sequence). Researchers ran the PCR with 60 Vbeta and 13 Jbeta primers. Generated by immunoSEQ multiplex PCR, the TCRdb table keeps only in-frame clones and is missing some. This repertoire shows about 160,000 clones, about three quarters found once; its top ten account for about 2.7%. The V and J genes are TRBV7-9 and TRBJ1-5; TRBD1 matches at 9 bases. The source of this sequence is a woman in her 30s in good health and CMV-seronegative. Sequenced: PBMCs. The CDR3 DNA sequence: TGTGCCAGCAGCAGGGACAGGGTTGGTCGACAGCCCCAGCATTTT. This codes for CASSRDRVGRQPQHF. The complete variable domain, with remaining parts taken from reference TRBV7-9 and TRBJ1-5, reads DTGVSQNPRHKITKRGQNVTFRCDPISEHNRLYWYRQTLGQGPEFLTYFQNEAQLEKSRLLSDRFSAERPKGSFSTLEIQRTEQGDSAMYLCASSRDRVGRQPQHFGDGTRLSIL.